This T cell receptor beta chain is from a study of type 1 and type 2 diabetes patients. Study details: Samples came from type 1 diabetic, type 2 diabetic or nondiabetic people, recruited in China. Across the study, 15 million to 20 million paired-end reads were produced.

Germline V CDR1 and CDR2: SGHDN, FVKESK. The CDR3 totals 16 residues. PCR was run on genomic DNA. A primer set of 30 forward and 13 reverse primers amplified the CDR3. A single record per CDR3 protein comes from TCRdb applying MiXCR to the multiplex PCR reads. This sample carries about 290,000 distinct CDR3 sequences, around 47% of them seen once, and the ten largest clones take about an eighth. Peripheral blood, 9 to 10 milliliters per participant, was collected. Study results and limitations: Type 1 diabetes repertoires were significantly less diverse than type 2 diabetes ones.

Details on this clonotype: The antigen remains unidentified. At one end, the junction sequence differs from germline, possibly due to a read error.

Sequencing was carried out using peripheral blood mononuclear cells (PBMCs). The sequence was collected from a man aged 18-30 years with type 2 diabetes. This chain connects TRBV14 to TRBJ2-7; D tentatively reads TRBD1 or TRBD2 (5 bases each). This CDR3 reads CASSLGVGPLSYEQYF. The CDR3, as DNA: TGCGCCAGCAGCTTGGGAGTGGGACCTCTCTCCTACGAGCAGTACTTC.